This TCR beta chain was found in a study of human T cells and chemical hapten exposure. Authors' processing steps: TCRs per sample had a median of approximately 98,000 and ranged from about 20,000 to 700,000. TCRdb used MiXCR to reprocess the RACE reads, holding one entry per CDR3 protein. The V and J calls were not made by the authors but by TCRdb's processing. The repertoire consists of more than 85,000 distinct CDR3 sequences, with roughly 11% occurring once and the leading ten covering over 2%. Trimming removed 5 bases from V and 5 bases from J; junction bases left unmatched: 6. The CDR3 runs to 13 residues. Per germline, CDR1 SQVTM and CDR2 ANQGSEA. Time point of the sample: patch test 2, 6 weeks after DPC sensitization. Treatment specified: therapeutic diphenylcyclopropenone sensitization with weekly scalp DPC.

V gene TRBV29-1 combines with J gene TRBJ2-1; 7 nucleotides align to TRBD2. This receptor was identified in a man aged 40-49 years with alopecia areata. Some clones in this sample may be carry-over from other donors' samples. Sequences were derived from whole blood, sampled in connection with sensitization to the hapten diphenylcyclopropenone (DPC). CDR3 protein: CSVRGLYDNEQFF. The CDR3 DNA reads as TGCAGCGTTAGGGGACTATACGACAATGAGCAGTTCTTC.